This T cell receptor (beta chain) was captured in a study of blood T cell repertoires in COVID-19. Study information: PBMCs, B-cell-depleted T cells, or T cells were the source of the cDNA or gDNA that made up the material.

CDR3 length: 16 amino acids. The J segment lost 3 bases and the V segment lost 4 bases, leaving 9 bases of the junction unmatched. The germline V gene has CDR1 LGHDT and CDR2 YNNKEL (reference sequence). Libraries were prepared by immunoSEQ multiplex PCR; TCRdb keeps only in-frame clonotypes and omits some of them. Of a few hundred thousand clones listed, around 92% are singletons. The clonotype comes from a woman aged 25-40 years with COVID-19, enrolled during active disease. Sequencing input: peripheral blood. The chain is built from TRBV3-1 (or the pseudogene TRBV3-2) and TRBJ2-1, with 7 bases fitting TRBD2. The CDR3 region has the DNA TGTGCCAGCAGCCCCTCCCAGCGGGGAGACTACAATGAGCAGTTCTTC. Protein product: CASSPSQRGDYNEQFF.